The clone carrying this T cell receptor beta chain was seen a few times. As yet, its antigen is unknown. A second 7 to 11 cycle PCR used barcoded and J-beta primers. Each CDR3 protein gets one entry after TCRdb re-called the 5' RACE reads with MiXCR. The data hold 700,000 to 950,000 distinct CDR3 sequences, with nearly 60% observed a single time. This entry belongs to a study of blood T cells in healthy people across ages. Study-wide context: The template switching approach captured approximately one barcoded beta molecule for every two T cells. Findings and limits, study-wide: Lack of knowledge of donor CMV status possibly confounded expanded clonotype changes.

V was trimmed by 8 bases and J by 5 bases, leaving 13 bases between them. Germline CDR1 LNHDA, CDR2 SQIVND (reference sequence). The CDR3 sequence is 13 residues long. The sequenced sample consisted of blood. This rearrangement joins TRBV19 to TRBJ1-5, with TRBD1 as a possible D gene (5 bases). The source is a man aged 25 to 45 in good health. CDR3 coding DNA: TGTGCCAGTTTCCGGGGACTACATCAGCCCCAGCATTTT. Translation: CASFRGLHQPQHF.